This T cell receptor beta chain is drawn from a study of identical twins. In germline, CDR1 is SGHRS, CDR2 YFSETQ. The V and J ends lost 5 bases and 1 base, in that order; junction bases with no gene match: 4. CDR3 length equals 14 residues. Turning to this clonotype: Its antigen is as yet unknown.

TCRdb called the 5' RACE reads again in MiXCR, with one record for every CDR3 protein. The sample shows hundreds of thousands of distinct CDR3 sequences, approximately 24% of them seen only once. Study results and caveats: In drawing conclusions, the study used cross-sectional statistical analysis and did not follow the same donors.

The same sample was also studied in work on T cells expressing NK-cell markers. In that study: Only alpha-beta TCR T cells were sorted in several experiments, using an anti-gamma-delta TCR antibody. The same clonotypes also predominated in the CD3+CD56-NKG2C+ fraction of a few donors.

Sequencing used CD4+ T cells sorted from blood. The J gene is TRBJ2-7, the V gene TRBV5-1, with 9 bases that match TRBD1. This receptor was identified in a woman under 30 in good health. The CDR3 sequence is CASRRQGDSYEQYF. For the CDR3, the DNA is TGCGCCAGCAGACGACAGGGGGATTCCTACGAGCAGTACTTC.